This T cell receptor (beta chain) was recovered during a study of PD-1 blockade in classical Hodgkin lymphoma. Regarding the study as a whole: The CD4+ diversity rise by C4D1 was clearest in complete responders.

The CDR3 spans 15 residues. CDR1 and CDR2 from the germline V gene are MGHRA and YSYEKL. Sequencing was performed with immunoSEQ multiplex PCR; in TCRdb, only in-frame clones are kept and a portion is missing. The repertoire holds about 50,000 clones, roughly 80% seen once, with around 12% in the top ten. This clone was seen just once. Its antigen is as yet unknown. Time point meaning: cycle 4 day 1 (C4D1), after 5 to 7 weeks of nivolumab. There was relapse after autologous stem cell transplantation in every patient, and there was variation in brentuximab vedotin exposure. The receptor was isolated from a human donor with classical Hodgkin lymphoma. Material: peripheral blood mononuclear cells (PBMCs), obtained before the fourth cycle of nivolumab. The chain joins TRBV4-1 to TRBJ2-5; 8 bases agree with TRBD1. The last part of the DNA fits TRBJ2-7 better; the J call may be wrong. The DNA of the CDR3 is TGCGCCAGCAGCCTTGGACAGGGCTTCTCCTACGAGCAGTACTTC. It yields the protein CASSLGQGFSYEQYF.